Presented here are 27 T cell receptor beta chains from one specimen sequenced in a study of Graves' ophthalmopathy and Graves' hyperthyroidism. RNA transcripts were the template, and TCR beta CDR3 regions were amplified from them. The authors performed first-round RT-PCR with HTBI primers and then a second-round multiplex PCR. TCRdb reanalysed the multiplex PCR reads using MiXCR and keeps one entry per CDR3 protein. The sample lists about 740,000 distinct CDR3 sequences; roughly 40% were seen once. The sequenced sample was peripheral blood. The receptor source for this set is an adult man with Graves' ophthalmopathy.

The chain recombines TRBV29-1 with TRBJ1-6, with TRBD1 matching over 7 bases. From germline, CDR1 is SQVTM and CDR2 ANQGSEA. This CDR3 comprises 10 residues. V trimming: 8 bases; J trimming: 9 bases; junction bases outside the gene matches: 1. The CDR3 DNA reads TGCAGCTGGGACAGTTCACCCCTCCACTTT. Translated: CSWDSSPLHF.

The chain recombines TRBV11-2 with TRBJ1-4, with D uncertain. V lost 4 bases and J lost 3, with 9 bases in between. Germline loops: CDR1 SGHAT, CDR2 FQNNGV. This CDR3 contains 14 residues. The CDR3 region has the DNA TGTGCCAGCAGCTACTCGTTCGCTAATGAAAAACTGTTTTTT. Protein product: CASSYSFANEKLFF.

This clonotype was counted a few times. The rearrangement uses TRBV14 and TRBJ2-5; D call uncertain. CDR1 is SGHDN and CDR2 is FVKESK in the germline V gene. Trimming stripped 5 bases from V and 2 bases from J, with 9 bases between. CDR3 length equals 13 residues. CDR3 loop: CASSIQNQETQYF. The CDR3 DNA sequence: TGTGCCAGCAGCATACAGAATCAAGAGACCCAGTACTTC.

The V call is TRBV29-1, the J call TRBJ2-5; 7 nucleotides match TRBD1. The J segment lost 1 base and the V segment lost 6 bases, leaving 11 bases of the junction unmatched. From germline, CDR1 is SQVTM and CDR2 ANQGSEA. The CDR3 spans 15 residues. CDR3: CSVDETWTGQETQYF. CDR3 DNA: TGCAGCGTCGATGAAACCTGGACAGGCCAAGAGACCCAGTACTTC. Drawing the rest from reference TRBV29-1 and TRBJ2-5, the complete variable domain is SAVISQKPSRDICQRGTSLTIQCQVDSQVTMMFWYRQQPGQSLTLIATANQGSEATYESGFVIDKFPISRPNLTFSTLTVSNMSPEDSSIYLCSVDETWTGQETQYFGPGTRLLVL.

This clonotype was detected a few times. V usage is TRBV7-9 and J usage is TRBJ1-1; D uncertain. Germline loops: CDR1 SEHNR, CDR2 FQNEAQ (reference sequence). This CDR3 comprises 13 residues. Trimming shortened V by 2 bases and J by 7 bases, and 11 bases separated the two germline ends. This CDR3 is CASSLSRPDEAFF. The CDR3 region has the DNA TGTGCCAGCAGCTTATCACGACCCGATGAAGCTTTCTTT.

This clonotype occurred a few times. CDR3 sequence reads: CSARPVGETQYF. The CDR3 region has the DNA TGCAGTGCTAGGCCAGTAGGGGAGACCCAGTACTTC. This chain links TRBV20-1 with TRBJ2-5, with D uncertain. The CDR3 spans 12 residues. Trimming pared 3 bases from V and 5 bases from J, leaving 10 bases between. Germline V lookup: CDR1 DFQATT, CDR2 SNEGSKA (reference sequence).

As regards this clonotype: One junction end does not reproduce the germline sequence, and a read error may be involved. V and J are TRBV25-1 and TRBJ1-2, with D uncertain. The CDR3 spans 13 residues. Looked up from germline, CDR1 is MGHDK and CDR2 is SYGVNS. CDR3 DNA: TGTGCCAGCAGTGAACGGCAAAACTCTGGCTACACCTTC. Protein sequence: CASSERQNSGYTF.

The V and J genes are TRBV15 and TRBJ1-2; 7 bases align to TRBD1. The CDR3 contains 13 residues. The V segment lost 10 bases and the J segment 5 bases; nucleotides outside the gene matches: 10. Germline CDR1 and CDR2: LNHNV and YYDKDF (reference sequence). The CDR3 is CANQGPGGYGYTF. The CDR3 DNA sequence: TGTGCCAACCAAGGGCCAGGGGGGTATGGCTACACCTTC.

The rearrangement joins TRBV14 to TRBJ2-7; D might be TRBD1 or TRBD2, each matching 5 bases. Germline V gene data show CDR1 as SGHDN and CDR2 as FVKESK. This CDR3 is 13 amino acids long. V shed 8 bases and J shed 0 bases, with 11 bases lying between them. Written as DNA, the CDR3 is TGTGCCAGCCGCCCAGGGAGCTCCTACGAGCAGTACTTC. Encoded protein: CASRPGSSYEQYF.

This clonotype was detected once. The chain recombines TRBV20-1 with TRBJ2-2, with TRBD2 identical over 9 bases. The CDR3 spans 14 residues. The germline gives CDR1 DFQATT, CDR2 SNEGSKA (reference sequence). Trimming took 2 bases from V and 6 from J; bases not matched to a gene: 4. The CDR3, as DNA: TGCAGTGCTAGACACCGGACTAGCGCCGGGGAGCTGTTTTTT. As protein: CSARHRTSAGELFF.

Comment on this clonotype: A single base separates this from a much larger clone, so it may be a read error. V gene TRBV20-1 combines with J gene TRBJ1-5; TRBD1 agrees at 7 bases. Germline V CDR1 and CDR2: DFQATT, SNEGSKA (reference sequence). This CDR3 region has 15 residues. This chain's CDR3 is CSARGQGMSNQSQHF. CDR3 DNA: TGCAGTGCTAGAGGACAGGGTATGTCGAATCAGTCCCAGCATTTT.

This clonotype occurred a few times. The chain is built from TRBV20-1 and TRBJ2-7, with D possibly TRBD2 on 5 matching bases. V was shortened by 1 base and J by 5 bases, with 12 bases between the two germline ends. Germline assignment: CDR1 DFQATT and CDR2 SNEGSKA (reference sequence). The CDR3 contains 13 residues. CDR3 DNA: TGCAGTGCTAGAGGTCGCGGGCCCCACGAGCAGTACTTC. Protein product: CSARGRGPHEQYF.

A remark on this clonotype: One junction end does not reproduce the germline sequence, and a read error may be involved. The chain recombines TRBV14 with TRBJ1-1; TRBD1 matches at 8 bases. The CDR3 has 14 amino acids. Looked up from germline, CDR1 is SGHDN and CDR2 is FVKESK. CDR3 nucleotides: TGTGCCAGCAGACAAGGACAGGGTCTAGGTAAAGCTTTCTTT. This sequence encodes CASRQGQGLGKAFF.

The genes are TRBV12-3 or TRBV12-4 and TRBJ2-5, with a tentative D call TRBD2 (5 bases). V shed 6 bases and J shed 5 bases, with 10 bases lying between them. The CDR3 extends over 12 amino acids. The CDR3 loop reads CASRSSMETQYF. CDR3 DNA: TGTGCCAGCAGATCTAGCATGGAGACCCAGTACTTC.

In this sample, this clonotype turned up a few times. This sequence joins TRBV20-1 and TRBJ2-7; a possible D gene is TRBD2 (7 bases). Germline lookup yields CDR1 DFQATT and CDR2 SNEGSKA (reference sequence). V was shortened by 6 bases and J by 0 bases, with 12 bases between the two germline ends. This CDR3 contains 13 residues. CDR3 in DNA: TGCAGTGCGAGGGGGGAGGGCTCCTACGAGCAGTACTTC. Amino acid sequence: CSARGEGSYEQYF.

This clonotype was observed a few times. The chain links TRBV5-4 to TRBJ1-2; D not certain. The germline CDR1 and CDR2 sequences are SGHNT and YYREEE (reference sequence). Trimming left V 0 bases short and J 3 bases short, with 9 bases between. This CDR3 is 14 amino acids long. The CDR3 spells CASSLGPEDYGYTF. The CDR3 coding sequence is TGTGCCAGCAGCTTGGGTCCAGAGGACTATGGCTACACCTTC.

This rearrangement joins TRBV9 to TRBJ1-4; TRBD1 agrees at 7 bases. The germline CDR1 and CDR2 sequences are SGDLS and YYNGEE. Unmatched junction bases numbered 11, after V lost 7 bases and J lost 5 bases. The CDR3 runs to 15 residues. CDR3 DNA: TGTGCCAGCTCGCCCAGGGAGGGGGCAAATGAAAAACTGTTTTTT. It encodes CASSPREGANEKLFF.

At least ten counts were recorded for this clonotype. This sequence joins TRBV10-2 and TRBJ1-2; D remains unclear. Trimming took off 2 bases at V and 3 bases at J, with 7 bases between the two ends. CDR1 is WSHSY, CDR2 SAAADI, per germline. The CDR3 is made up of 13 amino acids. This CDR3 reads CASSEVEDYGYTF. In DNA form, the CDR3 reads TGCGCCAGCAGTGAGGTTGAAGACTATGGCTACACCTTC.

This clonotype was recorded once. V gene TRBV10-3 combines with J gene TRBJ2-7; 7 bases fit TRBD2. This CDR3 is built from 14 residues. V gave up 5 bases and J gave up 4 bases; unmatched junction bases: 8. CDR1 and CDR2 from the germline V gene are ENHRY and SYGVKD. The CDR3 loop reads CAISYLKGGYEQYF. The CDR3 bases are TGTGCCATCAGTTACCTCAAGGGAGGGTACGAGCAGTACTTC.

J is TRBJ1-3 and V is TRBV20-1, with D uncertain. Trimming shortened V by 3 bases and J by 0 bases, and 9 bases separated the two germline ends. In germline, CDR1 is DFQATT, CDR2 SNEGSKA (reference sequence). The CDR3 contains 14 residues. Here the CDR3 reads CSARDSSSGNTIYF. DNA of the CDR3: TGCAGTGCTAGGGACTCATCCTCTGGAAACACCATATATTTT.

This chain links TRBV11-1 with TRBJ2-7; TRBD1 is a possible D gene (7 bases). The CDR3 totals 19 residues. Germline CDR1 SGHAT, CDR2 FQDESV (reference sequence). V was shortened by 0 bases and J by 3 bases, with 24 bases between the two germline ends. CDR3 amino acids: CASSLALSRGTATFYEQYF. CDR3 sequence (DNA): TGTGCCAGCAGCTTAGCGCTCTCTCGCGGGACAGCCACGTTCTACGAGCAGTACTTC. Using reference TRBV11-1 and TRBJ2-7 for the parts outside the CDR3, the full variable domain is EAEVAQSPRYKITEKSQAVAFWCDPISGHATLYWYRQILGQGPELLVQFQDESVVDDSQLPKDRFSAERLKGVDSTLKIQPAELGDSAMYLCASSLALSRGTATFYEQYFGPGTRLTVT.

V usage is TRBV7-9 and J usage is TRBJ1-3; D is ambiguous. Deletions cut 3 bases from V and 0 bases from J, with 9 bases between. Germline V lookup: CDR1 SEHNR, CDR2 FQNEAQ (reference sequence). CDR3 size: 15 residues. The CDR3 coding sequence is TGTGCCAGCAGCTTGAATGCAGGCTCTGGAAACACCATATATTTT. Protein sequence: CASSLNAGSGNTIYF.

The chain has TRBV5-6 and TRBJ2-7; a weak D match, TRBD2 (8 bases). CDR3 length equals 14 residues. CDR1 is SGHDT, CDR2 YYEEEE, per germline. V was clipped by 4 bases and J by 0 bases, with 11 bases between them. CDR3 bases: TGTGCCAGCAGCCGGGAGGGGGCCTCCTACGAGCAGTACTTC. Protein product: CASSREGASYEQYF.

A few counts support this clonotype. V and J are TRBV7-4 and TRBJ2-2, with 8 bases aligning to TRBD2. Germline V gives CDR1 SGHVT, CDR2 SQSDAQ. There are 16 residues in the CDR3. J was trimmed by 0 bases and V by 5 bases; bases with no gene match: 5. CDR3 coding DNA: TGTGCCAGCAGCGCGCGGGGGGTTACGAACACCGGGGAGCTGTTTTTT. Residues: CASSARGVTNTGELFF.

This clonotype was detected only a few times. This chain connects TRBV20-1 to TRBJ1-6; 7 bases match TRBD1. Germline trimming cut 3 bases from V and 9 bases from J; bases unmatched to any gene: 14. The CDR3 is 16 amino acids. Germline V lookup: CDR1 DFQATT, CDR2 SNEGSKA (reference sequence). DNA for the CDR3: TGCAGTGCTAGTCGGGGTTCAGGGACAGTTGGTTCACCCCTCCACTTT. Translated, it gives CSASRGSGTVGSPLHF.

V is TRBV11-2 and J is TRBJ2-7, with 12 bases fitting TRBD1. Losses at the gene ends were 10 bases for V and 2 bases for J; bases not matched to a gene: 6. CDR3 length: 14 amino acids. Germline values: CDR1 SGHAT, CDR2 FQNNGV. The CDR3 loop reads CATKRDRGPYEQYF. The CDR3 DNA follows: TGTGCCACTAAGAGGGACAGGGGGCCCTACGAGCAGTACTTC. Supplemented by reference TRBV11-2 and TRBJ2-7, the full variable domain reads EAGVAQSPRYKIIEKRQSVAFWCNPISGHATLYWYQQILGQGPKLLIQFQNNGVVDDSQLPKDRFSAERLKGVDSTLKIQPAKLEDSAVYLCATKRDRGPYEQYFGPGTRLTVT.

This chain uses TRBV7-2 with TRBJ2-5, with D perhaps TRBD2 (6 bases). The CDR3 loop spans 14 amino acids. Germline V lookup: CDR1 SGHTA, CDR2 FQGNSA. V shed 3 bases and J shed 6 bases, with 14 bases lying between them. DNA of the CDR3: TGTGCCAGCAGCTTGTGGAGGGCCGGCAAGACCCAGTACTTC. Its translation is CASSLWRAGKTQYF. The full variable domain, completed using reference TRBV7-2 and TRBJ2-5, is GAGVSQSPSNKVTEKGKDVELRCDPISGHTALYWYRQSLGQGLEFLIYFQGNSAPDKSGLPSDRFSAERTGGSVSTLTIQRTQQEDSAVYLCASSLWRAGKTQYFGPGTRLLVL.